The T cell receptor beta chain described here comes from a study of a mutant IDH1 vaccine in newly diagnosed glioma. Study context: Beforehand, treatment had been radiotherapy, temozolomide, or both; the majority received both.

Noted time point: week 35, safety follow-up. Vaccine doses each comprised 300 ug of mutant IDH1 20-mer peptide, with topical imiquimod. Eight vaccinations went to patients in weeks 1, 3, 5, 7, 11, 15, 19, 23. The data were produced by immunoSEQ multiplex PCR, yet TCRdb's version contains in-frame clones alone and is incomplete. Among roughly 60,000 clones listed, roughly 81% were seen once. With regard to this clone: Its antigen is still unknown.

General study findings and limits: Immune responses arising from the vaccine appeared in about 92% of patients. Changes to the top peripheral T cell clonotypes appeared unrelated to pseudoprogression.

This CDR3 contains 14 residues. V dropped 3 bases and J dropped 8 bases, with 14 bases sitting between them. The germline V gene encodes CDR1 SGHRS and CDR2 YFSETQ. This specimen consisted of PBMCs, obtained from a glioma patient whose treatment included an IDH1 peptide vaccine. This TCR derives from a man between 40 and 49 years old with glioma. V usage is TRBV5-1 and J usage is TRBJ1-4; D is unresolved. CDR3 coding DNA: TGCGCCAGCAGCTATAAGTCAGGAGGGGAAAAACTGTTTTTT. Translating it yields CASSYKSGGEKLFF.